This section outlines one T cell receptor beta chain sequence together with its context. Its specificity is not known. The entry originates in a study of T cells in Graves' hyperthyroidism and ophthalmopathy. Whole-study findings and limits: Among thyroid clonotypes expanded above 0.001, most also appeared in blood.

From RNA transcripts, TCR beta CDR3 regions were amplified. With the HTBI primer set, the TCR CDR3 went through a first round of RT-PCR. TCRdb fed the multiplex PCR reads into MiXCR, producing one record per CDR3 protein. The profile shows around 620,000 distinct CDR3 sequences, around 15% of them singletons. Looked up from germline, CDR1 is KGHSH and CDR2 is LQKENI. The V segment lost 6 bases and the J segment 3 bases; nucleotides outside the gene matches: 7. CDR3 length: 15 residues. Exclusions: uncontrolled infection, other autoimmune disease, pregnancy, lactation. PBMCs stemmed from 10 ml fresh peripheral blood.

Sequenced input: blood. The receptor was isolated from a woman aged 25 to 45 with Graves' hyperthyroidism. The J gene is TRBJ2-2, the V gene TRBV18; 7 nucleotides line up with TRBD2. The CDR3 here is CASSPGGSDTGELFF. CDR3 nucleotide sequence: TGTGCCAGCTCTCCGGGGGGATCGGACACCGGGGAGCTGTTTTTT.